This T cell receptor (beta chain) appears in the sequencing data of a study of cytomegalovirus exposure and HLA in healthy donors. 13 Jbeta primers and 60 Vbeta primers were used for the PCR. Here immunoSEQ multiplex PCR was the method, and the copy in TCRdb shows in-frame clones only, minus some. The sample data list about 150,000 clones. V lost 4 bases to trimming and J lost 8 bases; unmatched junction nucleotides: 12. The CDR3 consists of 16 residues. The germline CDR1 and CDR2 sequences are MNHNS and SASEGT. The chain combines TRBV6-1 with TRBJ2-1; 9 bases line up with TRBD1. This TCR was recovered from a woman aged 45-60 years in good health and CMV-seronegative. What was sequenced was PBMCs. Written as DNA, the CDR3 is TGTGCCAGCAGTGTTGGGCCCCGGACAGGGGTGGATGAGCAGTTCTTC. Its translation is CASSVGPRTGVDEQFF.